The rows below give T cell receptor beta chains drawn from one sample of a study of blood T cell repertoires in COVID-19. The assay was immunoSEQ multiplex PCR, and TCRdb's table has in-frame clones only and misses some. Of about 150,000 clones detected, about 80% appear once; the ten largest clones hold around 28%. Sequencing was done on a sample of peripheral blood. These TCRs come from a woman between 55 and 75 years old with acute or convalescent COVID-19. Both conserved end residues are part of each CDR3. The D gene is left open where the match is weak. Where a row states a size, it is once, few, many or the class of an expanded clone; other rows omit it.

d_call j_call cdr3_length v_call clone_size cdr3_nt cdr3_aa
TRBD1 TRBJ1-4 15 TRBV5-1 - TGCGCCAGCAGCTTTGGCGGGACAGGGAACGAAAAACTGTTTTTT CASSFGGTGNEKLFF
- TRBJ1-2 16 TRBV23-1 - TGCGCCAGCAGTCAACCCCCGCCACGGGAGGACTATGGCTACACCTTC CASSQPPPREDYGYTF
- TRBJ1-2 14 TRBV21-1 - TGTGCCAGCACGGGGACAGCGGATTCCCGTGGCTACACCTTC CASTGTADSRGYTF
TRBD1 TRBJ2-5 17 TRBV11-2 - TGTGCCAGCAGCTTGCGGAGTACAGGGGGCTGGCAAGAGACCCAGTACTTC CASSLRSTGGWQETQYF
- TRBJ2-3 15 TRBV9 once TGTGCCAGCAGCGCTGGCGGGGGCTTCACAGATACGCAGTATTTT CASSAGGGFTDTQYF
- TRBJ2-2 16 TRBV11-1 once TGTGCCAGCAGCTTAGCGGGCAGAGCGAACACCGGGGAGCTGTTTTTT CASSLAGRANTGELFF
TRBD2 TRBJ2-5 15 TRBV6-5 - TGTGCCAGCAGTTCCCTAAGCGGGGCGCAAGAGACCCAGTACTTC CASSSLSGAQETQYF
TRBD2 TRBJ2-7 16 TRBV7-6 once TGTGCCAGCAGCCTAGAGGGACTAGCGGACTTTGGGGAGCAGTACTTC CASSLEGLADFGEQYF
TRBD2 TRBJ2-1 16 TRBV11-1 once TGTGCCAGCAGCTTAATAGCGGGGAACCTATACAATGAGCAGTTCTTC CASSLIAGNLYNEQFF
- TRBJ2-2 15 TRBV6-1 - TGTGCCGGCAGTGAGCAGGGGCGAAGGTACGGGGAGCTGTTTTTT CAGSEQGRRYGELFF
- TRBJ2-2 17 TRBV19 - TGTGCCAGTAGTATCCTCCCACAACTATCGAACACCGGGGAGCTGTTTTTT CASSILPQLSNTGELFF
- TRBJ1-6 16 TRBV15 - TGTGCCACCAGCAGAGATAAAACAGGAATTGAATCACCCCTCCACTTT CATSRDKTGIESPLHF
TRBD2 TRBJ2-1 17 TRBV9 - TGTGCCAGCAGCGTGACTAGCGGTCAGAGCTCCTACAATGAGCAGTTCTTC CASSVTSGQSSYNEQFF
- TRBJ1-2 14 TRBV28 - TGTGCCAGCAGCTCCGCCGACTTTAGAAATGGCTACACCTTC CASSSADFRNGYTF
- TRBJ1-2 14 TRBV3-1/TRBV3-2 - TGTGCCAGCAGCCAACAACAGGGAAACTATGGCTACACCTTC CASSQQQGNYGYTF
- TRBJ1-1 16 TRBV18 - TGTGCCAGCTCACCAGGGAGCAAAAATATGAACACTGAAGCTTTCTTT CASSPGSKNMNTEAFF
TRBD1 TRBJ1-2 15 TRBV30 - TGTGCCTGGAGTTTAACAGGGGGCTTTGGCTATGGCTACACCTTC CAWSLTGGFGYGYTF
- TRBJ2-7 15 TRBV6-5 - TGTGCCAGCAGTTATTCCCCTAGTGGGGGGTACGAGCAGTACTTC CASSYSPSGGYEQYF
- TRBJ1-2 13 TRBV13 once TGTGCCAGCAGCCCGTCACAGAACTATGGCTACACCTTC CASSPSQNYGYTF
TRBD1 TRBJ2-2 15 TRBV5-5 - TGTGCCAGCAGCCTGCGGGACAGGGGCACCGGGGAGCTGTTTTTT CASSLRDRGTGELFF
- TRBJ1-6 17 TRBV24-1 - TGTGCCACCCCCAAAGGGGGGGGGTGCTCCTATAATTCACCCCTCCACTTT CATPKGGGCSYNSPLHF
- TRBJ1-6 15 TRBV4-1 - TGCGCCAGCAGTCTGGACTCCTTCTATAATTCACCCCTCCACTTT CASSLDSFYNSPLHF
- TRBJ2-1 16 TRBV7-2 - TGTGCCAGCAGCCCTCCGGGGAGCCGGACCAACAATGAGCAGTTCTTC CASSPPGSRTNNEQFF
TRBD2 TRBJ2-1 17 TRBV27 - TGTGCCAGCAGCCCGCTTCTAGCGGGGGGACGTTACAATGAGCAGTTCTTC CASSPLLAGGRYNEQFF
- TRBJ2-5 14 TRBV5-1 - TGCGCCAGCAGCCGTGAGGCGGGGTCAGAGACCCAGTACTTC CASSREAGSETQYF
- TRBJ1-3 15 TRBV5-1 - TGCGCCAGCAGCGAAGCTACTATCTCTGGAAACACCATATATTTT CASSEATISGNTIYF
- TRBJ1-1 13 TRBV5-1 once TGCGCCAGCAGCTTTACTATGAACACTGAAGCTTTCTTT CASSFTMNTEAFF
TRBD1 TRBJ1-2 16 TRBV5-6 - TGTGCCAGCAGCTTATTTACAGGGGGCGTCAGTTATGGCTACACCTTC CASSLFTGGVSYGYTF
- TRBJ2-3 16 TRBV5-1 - TGCGCCAGCAGCCTACTAGGGGGAGTTAGCACAGATACGCAGTATTTT CASSLLGGVSTDTQYF
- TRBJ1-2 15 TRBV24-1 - TGTGCCATACGAGGTAATGACGGGAATAACTATGGCTACACCTTC CAIRGNDGNNYGYTF
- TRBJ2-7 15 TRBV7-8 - TGTGCCAGCAGCTTTGAAGGCTGGGGGCCCTACGAGCAGTACTTC CASSFEGWGPYEQYF
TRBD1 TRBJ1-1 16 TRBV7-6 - TGTGCCAGCAGCCCAGGGGCAGGGGGCTTGAACACTGAAGCTTTCTTT CASSPGAGGLNTEAFF
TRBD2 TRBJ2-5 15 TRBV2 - TGTGCCAGCAGTGAAGTCCTAACTAGCGGGGGACCCCAGTACTTC CASSEVLTSGGPQYF
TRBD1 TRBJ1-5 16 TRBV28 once TGTGCCAGCAGTTTATTGCCGGGACAGTCTAATCAGCCCCAGCATTTT CASSLLPGQSNQPQHF
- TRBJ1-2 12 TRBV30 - TGTGCCTGGAGTGGCAGGATCTATGGCTACACCTTC CAWSGRIYGYTF
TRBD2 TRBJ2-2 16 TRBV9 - TGTGCCAGCAGCCCCCAGGGACTAGCGAACACCGGGGAGCTGTTTTTT CASSPQGLANTGELFF